Listed here are 3 T cell receptor beta chains from one sample, sequenced in a study of blood T cell repertoires in COVID-19. Libraries were prepared by immunoSEQ multiplex PCR; TCRdb keeps only in-frame clonotypes and omits some of them. The profile shows about 400,000 clones, about 89% of them singletons. Sequencing was done on a sample of peripheral blood. These receptors all come from a woman aged 25 to 45 with acute or convalescent COVID-19.

The gene calls are TRBV3-1 (or the pseudogene TRBV3-2) and TRBJ1-2; D possibly corresponds to TRBD1 (6 bases). V was trimmed by 3 bases and J by 4 bases, leaving 12 bases between them. Germline V gene lookup returns CDR1 LGHDT and CDR2 YNNKEL (reference sequence). CDR3 length equals 14 residues. The DNA of the CDR3 is TGTGCCAGCAGCCACCCAGGGGAGAGCTATGGCTACACCTTC. This translates into CASSHPGESYGYTF.

This sequence joins TRBV10-3 and TRBJ2-1, with TRBD1 as a possible D gene (6 bases). With 4 bases removed from V and 13 bases from J, the gap between germline ends came to 11 bases. The CDR3 contains 11 residues. Germline V lookup: CDR1 ENHRY, CDR2 SYGVKD. The CDR3 region is CAISVRTEQFF. The CDR3 DNA is TGTGCCATCAGTGTTAGGACAGAACAGTTCTTC.

The rearrangement uses TRBV7-2 and TRBJ2-1; 9 bases are shared with TRBD1. Trimming removed 4 bases from V and 4 bases from J; junction bases left unmatched: 5. The germline V gene has CDR1 SGHTA and CDR2 FQGNSA. This CDR3 spans 15 amino acids. CDR3 bases: TGTGCCAGCAGCTCCGGGACAGGGACATACAATGAGCAGTTCTTC. Its protein is CASSSGTGTYNEQFF.